This T cell receptor (beta chain) was identified in a study of cytomegalovirus exposure and HLA in healthy donors. Study-level information: Earlier sequencing of 150 million to 200 million T cells yielded approximately 120 million unique TCR beta sequences. Notes on the study in general: A list of approximately 150 TCR beta chains associated with cytomegalovirus was given. Apparent HLA restriction characterized most CMV-associated TCR beta chains in a later analysis. A later analysis by the authors found several of the most significant clusters apparently linked to common viral pathogens.

The CDR3 extends over 16 amino acids. CDR1 MDHEN and CDR2 SYDVKM come from the germline V gene. The V and J ends lost 5 bases and 3 bases, in that order; junction bases with no gene match: 10. 60 Vbeta and 13 Jbeta primers were used in PCR. The table came from immunoSEQ multiplex PCR; TCRdb's copy has only in-frame clones and leaves some out. The top ten clones hold 7% of a sample with about 160,000 clones, over 70% of them seen once. Of note for this clone: Its specificity is not known.

The clonotype comes from a woman aged 40 to 50 in good health and CMV-seropositive. The specimen sequenced was PBMCs. This chain uses TRBV28 with TRBJ2-7; 10 bases are a match to TRBD1. CDR3 DNA sequence: TGTGCCAGCAGTAACTGGGACAGGGGATCCCTCTACGAGCAGTACTTC. Translation: CASSNWDRGSLYEQYF.